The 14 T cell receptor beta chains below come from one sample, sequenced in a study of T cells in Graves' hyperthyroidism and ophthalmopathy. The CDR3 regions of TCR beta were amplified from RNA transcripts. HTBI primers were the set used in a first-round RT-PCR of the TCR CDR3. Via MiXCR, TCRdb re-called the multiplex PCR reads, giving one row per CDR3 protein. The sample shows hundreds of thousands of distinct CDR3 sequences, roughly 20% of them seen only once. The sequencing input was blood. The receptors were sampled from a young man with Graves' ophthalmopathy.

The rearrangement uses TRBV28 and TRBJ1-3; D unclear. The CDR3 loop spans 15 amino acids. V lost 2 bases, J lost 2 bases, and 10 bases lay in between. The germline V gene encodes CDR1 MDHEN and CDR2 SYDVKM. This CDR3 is CASSLILPAGNTIYF. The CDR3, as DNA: TGTGCCAGCAGTTTAATACTTCCTGCTGGAAACACCATATATTTT.

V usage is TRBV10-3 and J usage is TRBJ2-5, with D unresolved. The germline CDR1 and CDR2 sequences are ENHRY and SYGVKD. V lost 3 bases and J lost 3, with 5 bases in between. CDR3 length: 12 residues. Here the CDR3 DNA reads TGTGCCATCAGTGATCGGAAAGAGACCCAGTACTTC. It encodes CAISDRKETQYF.

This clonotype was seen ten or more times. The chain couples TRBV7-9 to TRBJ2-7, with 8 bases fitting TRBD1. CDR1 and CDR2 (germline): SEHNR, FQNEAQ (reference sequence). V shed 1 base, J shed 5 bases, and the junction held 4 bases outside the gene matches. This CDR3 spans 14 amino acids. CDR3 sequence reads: CASSLGTGIHEQYF. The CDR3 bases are TGTGCCAGCAGCTTAGGGACAGGGATCCACGAGCAGTACTTC.

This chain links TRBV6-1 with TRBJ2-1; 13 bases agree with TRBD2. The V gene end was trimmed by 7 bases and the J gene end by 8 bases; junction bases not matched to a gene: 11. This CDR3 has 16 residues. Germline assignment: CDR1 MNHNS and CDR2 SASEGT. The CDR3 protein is CASKILAGGGEDEQFF. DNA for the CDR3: TGTGCCAGCAAAATACTAGCGGGAGGGGGGGAGGATGAGCAGTTCTTC.

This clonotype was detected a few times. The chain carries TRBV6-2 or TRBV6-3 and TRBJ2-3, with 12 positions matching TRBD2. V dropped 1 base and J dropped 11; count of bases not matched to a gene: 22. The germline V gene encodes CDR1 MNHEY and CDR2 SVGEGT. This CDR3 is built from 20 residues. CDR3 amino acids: CASSYFVRSGRLAGGDRQYF. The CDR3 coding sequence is TGTGCCAGCAGTTACTTCGTGAGGAGTGGTCGCCTAGCGGGAGGGGATCGGCAGTATTTT.

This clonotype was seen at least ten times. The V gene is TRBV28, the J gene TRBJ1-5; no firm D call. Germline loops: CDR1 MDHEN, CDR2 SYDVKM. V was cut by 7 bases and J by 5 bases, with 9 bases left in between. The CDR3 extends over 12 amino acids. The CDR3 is CASTIRYQPQHF. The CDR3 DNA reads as TGTGCCAGCACCATCAGGTATCAGCCCCAGCATTTT.

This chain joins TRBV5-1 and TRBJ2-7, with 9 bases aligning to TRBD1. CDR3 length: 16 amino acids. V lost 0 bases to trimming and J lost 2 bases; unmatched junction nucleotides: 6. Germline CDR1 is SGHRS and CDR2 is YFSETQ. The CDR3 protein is CASSLDPGQGAYEQYF. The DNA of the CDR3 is TGCGCCAGCAGCTTGGACCCGGGACAGGGAGCCTACGAGCAGTACTTC.

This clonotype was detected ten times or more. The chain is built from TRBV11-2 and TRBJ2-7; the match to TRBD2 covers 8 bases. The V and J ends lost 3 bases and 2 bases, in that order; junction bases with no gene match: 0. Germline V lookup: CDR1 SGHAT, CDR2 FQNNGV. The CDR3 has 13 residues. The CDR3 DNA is TGTGCCAGCAGCTTGACTAGCGCCTACGAGCAGTACTTC. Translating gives CASSLTSAYEQYF.

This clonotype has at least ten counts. CDR3 in amino acids: CASSLVGSDTQYF. The DNA for the CDR3 is TGTGCCAGCAGCTTAGTGGGGTCAGATACGCAGTATTTT. The chain is built from TRBV7-6 and TRBJ2-3; D gene ambiguous. The CDR3 is 13 residues long. Trimming cost V 1 base and J 4 bases, with 6 bases left between them. Germline V gene data show CDR1 as SGHVS and CDR2 as FNYEAQ.

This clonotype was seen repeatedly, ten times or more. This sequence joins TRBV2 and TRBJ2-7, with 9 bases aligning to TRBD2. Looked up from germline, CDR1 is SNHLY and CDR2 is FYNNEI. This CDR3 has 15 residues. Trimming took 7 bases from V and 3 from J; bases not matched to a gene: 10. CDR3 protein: CASTKGPSGDYEQYF. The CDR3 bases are TGTGCCAGCACCAAGGGGCCTAGCGGGGACTACGAGCAGTACTTC.

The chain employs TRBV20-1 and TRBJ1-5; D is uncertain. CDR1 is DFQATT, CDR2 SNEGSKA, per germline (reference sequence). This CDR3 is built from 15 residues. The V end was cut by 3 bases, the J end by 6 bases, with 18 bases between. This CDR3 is CSARDPSGFGQPQHF. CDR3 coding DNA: TGCAGTGCTAGGGATCCTTCGGGCTTCGGTCAGCCCCAGCATTTT.

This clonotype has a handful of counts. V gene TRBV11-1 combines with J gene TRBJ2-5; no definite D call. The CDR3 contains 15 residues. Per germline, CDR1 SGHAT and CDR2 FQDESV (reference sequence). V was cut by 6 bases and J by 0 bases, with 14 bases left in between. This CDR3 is CASSYSRANQETQYF. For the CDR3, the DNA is TGTGCCAGCAGTTACTCACGAGCAAACCAAGAGACCCAGTACTTC.

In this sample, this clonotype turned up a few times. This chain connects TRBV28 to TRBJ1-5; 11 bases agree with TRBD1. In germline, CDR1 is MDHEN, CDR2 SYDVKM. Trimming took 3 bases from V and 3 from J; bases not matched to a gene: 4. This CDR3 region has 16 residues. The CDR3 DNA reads TGTGCCAGCAGTTTTCTGGACAGGGGGCTCAATCAGCCCCAGCATTTT. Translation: CASSFLDRGLNQPQHF.

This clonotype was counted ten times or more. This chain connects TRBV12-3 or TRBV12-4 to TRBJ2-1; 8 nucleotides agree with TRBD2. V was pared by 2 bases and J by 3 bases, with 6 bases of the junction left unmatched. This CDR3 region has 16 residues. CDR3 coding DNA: TGTGCCAGCAGTTTAAGAGCACTAGCGGTCTACAATGAGCAGTTCTTC. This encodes CASSLRALAVYNEQFF.